A selection of T cell receptor beta chains follows, all from one sample in a study of cytomegalovirus exposure and HLA in healthy donors. The data were produced by immunoSEQ multiplex PCR, yet TCRdb's version contains in-frame clones alone and is incomplete. Seen in this sample are approximately 50,000 clones; the ten most common clones hold approximately 6.6%. Sequencing was performed on PBMCs. These receptors were obtained from a male donor in good health and CMV-seropositive. The CDR3 runs from the conserved cysteine through the conserved F or W. A D gene is named only where the DNA matches it firmly.

CDR3aa: CASSQSGTSLDTQYF; CDR3nt: TGCGCCAGCAGCCAATCCGGGACTAGCTTGGATACGCAGTATTTT; d_gene: TRBD2; v_gene: TRBV4-3; j_gene: TRBJ2-3
CDR3aa: CSVEGQVQETQYF; CDR3nt: TGCAGCGTTGAAGGGCAAGTCCAAGAGACCCAGTACTTC; d_gene: NA; v_gene: TRBV29-1; j_gene: TRBJ2-5
CDR3aa: CATRTSESYNEQFF; CDR3nt: TGTGCCACGAGGACTAGCGAGTCCTACAATGAGCAGTTCTTC; d_gene: TRBD2; v_gene: TRBV15; j_gene: TRBJ2-1
CDR3aa: CASGGGGDQPQHF; CDR3nt: TGTGCCAGCGGAGGGGGCGGGGATCAGCCCCAGCATTTT; d_gene: TRBD1; v_gene: TRBV6-6; j_gene: TRBJ1-5
CDR3aa: CASTDRSNGEKLFF; CDR3nt: TGTGCCAGTACAGACAGGTCCAACGGTGAAAAACTGTTTTTT; d_gene: NA; v_gene: TRBV19; j_gene: TRBJ1-4
CDR3aa: CASRPALGAEAFF; CDR3nt: TGTGCCAGCAGACCAGCCCTAGGGGCTGAAGCTTTCTTT; d_gene: NA; v_gene: TRBV2; j_gene: TRBJ1-1
CDR3aa: CASSSPGQGVTEAFF; CDR3nt: TGTGCCAGCAGCTCTCCGGGACAGGGAGTCACTGAAGCTTTCTTT; d_gene: TRBD1; v_gene: TRBV5-4; j_gene: TRBJ1-1
CDR3aa: CASSLAEGAMFADTQYF; CDR3nt: TGTGCCAGCAGCTTAGCGGAGGGGGCGATGTTCGCAGATACGCAGTATTTT; d_gene: NA; v_gene: TRBV7-6; j_gene: TRBJ2-3
CDR3aa: CASSKGVRVREQPQHF; CDR3nt: TGTGCCAGCAGCAAAGGTGTAAGGGTTCGGGAGCAGCCCCAGCATTTT; d_gene: NA; v_gene: TRBV21-1; j_gene: TRBJ1-5
CDR3aa: CASSFGSQETQYF; CDR3nt: TGTGCCAGCAGCTTTGGCAGCCAAGAGACCCAGTACTTC; d_gene: NA; v_gene: TRBV11-3; j_gene: TRBJ2-5
CDR3aa: CASSLFGNEGGAFF; CDR3nt: TGTGCCAGCAGCTTGTTTGGGAACGAGGGAGGAGCTTTCTTT; d_gene: NA; v_gene: TRBV7-3; j_gene: TRBJ1-1
CDR3aa: CASSDSRDSSYEQYF; CDR3nt: TGTGCCAGTAGTGACTCCCGGGACAGCTCCTACGAGCAGTACTTC; d_gene: TRBD1; v_gene: TRBV19; j_gene: TRBJ2-7
CDR3aa: CASSRPGSGPYEQYF; CDR3nt: TGTGCCAGCAGCCGTCCGGGATCTGGGCCCTACGAGCAGTACTTC; d_gene: NA; v_gene: TRBV7-9; j_gene: TRBJ2-7
CDR3aa: CASSDSRQGGEKLFF; CDR3nt: TGTGCCAGCAGTGACTCTCGGCAGGGAGGTGAAAAACTGTTTTTT; d_gene: NA; v_gene: TRBV6-4; j_gene: TRBJ1-4
CDR3aa: CASSELLTGNTIYF; CDR3nt: TGCGCCAGCAGTGAGTTACTTACTGGAAACACCATATATTTT; d_gene: NA; v_gene: TRBV10-2; j_gene: TRBJ1-3
CDR3aa: CASRPAGSGELFF; CDR3nt: TGTGCCAGCAGGCCCGCGGGGTCCGGGGAGCTGTTTTTT; d_gene: NA; v_gene: TRBV6-1; j_gene: TRBJ2-2
CDR3aa: CASSGVTLNEQFF; CDR3nt: TGTGCCAGTAGTGGAGTAACCCTCAATGAGCAGTTCTTC; d_gene: NA; v_gene: TRBV19; j_gene: TRBJ2-1
CDR3aa: CAWSVVSGIGELFF; CDR3nt: TGTGCCTGGAGTGTGGTCTCGGGGATCGGGGAGCTGTTTTTT; d_gene: NA; v_gene: TRBV30; j_gene: TRBJ2-2
CDR3aa: CASSPTGVNYGYTF; CDR3nt: TGTGCCAGCAGTCCGACAGGGGTAAACTATGGCTACACCTTC; d_gene: TRBD1; v_gene: TRBV27; j_gene: TRBJ1-2
CDR3aa: CASSLDRGYTGELFF; CDR3nt: TGTGCCAGTAGCCTTGACAGGGGTTACACCGGGGAGCTGTTTTTT; d_gene: TRBD1; v_gene: TRBV19; j_gene: TRBJ2-2
CDR3aa: CASDSSSGGNTDTQYF; CDR3nt: TGTGCCAGCGATTCCTCTAGCGGGGGGAACACAGATACGCAGTATTTT; d_gene: TRBD2; v_gene: TRBV6-4; j_gene: TRBJ2-3
CDR3aa: CASRDRGVAGELFF; CDR3nt: TGTGCCAGCAGGGACAGGGGGGTGGCCGGGGAGCTGTTTTTT; d_gene: TRBD1; v_gene: TRBV6-5; j_gene: TRBJ2-2
CDR3aa: CASSIGGEGFKNIQYF; CDR3nt: TGTGCCAGTAGTATAGGTGGGGAGGGATTCAAAAACATTCAGTACTTC; d_gene: TRBD2; v_gene: TRBV19; j_gene: TRBJ2-4
CDR3aa: CASSIIREGAGELFF; CDR3nt: TGTGCCAGTAGTATAATCCGGGAGGGGGCCGGGGAGCTGTTTTTT; d_gene: TRBD2; v_gene: TRBV19; j_gene: TRBJ2-2
CDR3aa: CASSKSQGTEAFF; CDR3nt: TGTGCCAGCAGTAAATCACAGGGCACTGAAGCTTTCTTT; d_gene: NA; v_gene: TRBV2; j_gene: TRBJ1-1
CDR3aa: CASSESGGYNEQFF; CDR3nt: TGTGCCAGCAGTGAGAGCGGGGGGTACAATGAGCAGTTCTTC; d_gene: TRBD2; v_gene: TRBV6-1; j_gene: TRBJ2-1
CDR3aa: CASSQDRRGAGADTQYF; CDR3nt: TGTGCCAGCAGCCAAGATCGGCGGGGGGCAGGGGCAGATACGCAGTATTTT; d_gene: TRBD2; v_gene: TRBV14; j_gene: TRBJ2-3
CDR3aa: CASSDWGEAFF; CDR3nt: TGTGCCAGCAGTGATTGGGGCGAAGCTTTCTTT; d_gene: NA; v_gene: TRBV2; j_gene: TRBJ1-1
CDR3aa: CASSLDGFPGELFF; CDR3nt: TGTGCCAGCAGCTTAGACGGTTTTCCCGGGGAGCTGTTTTTT; d_gene: NA; v_gene: TRBV7-7; j_gene: TRBJ2-2
CDR3aa: CASSLPRGAQETQYF; CDR3nt: TGTGCCAGCAGCTTACCTCGGGGGGCCCAAGAGACCCAGTACTTC; d_gene: NA; v_gene: TRBV7-9; j_gene: TRBJ2-5
CDR3aa: CAWSPGTGGWDNSPLHF; CDR3nt: TGTGCCTGGAGCCCCGGGACAGGGGGTTGGGATAATTCACCCCTCCACTTT; d_gene: TRBD1; v_gene: TRBV30; j_gene: TRBJ1-6
CDR3aa: CASSQQGLAGAPPSSYNEQFF; CDR3nt: TGTGCCAGCAGCCAACAAGGACTAGCGGGGGCTCCCCCGAGCTCCTACAATGAGCAGTTCTTC; d_gene: TRBD2; v_gene: TRBV4-2; j_gene: TRBJ2-1
CDR3aa: CASSSPGQGGTEAFF; CDR3nt: TGTGCCAGCAGCTCTCCGGGACAGGGGGGCACTGAAGCTTTCTTT; d_gene: TRBD1; v_gene: TRBV5-4; j_gene: TRBJ1-1
CDR3aa: CASSHSGELFF; CDR3nt: TGTGCCAGCAGCCATTCCGGGGAGCTGTTTTTT; d_gene: NA; v_gene: TRBV5-6; j_gene: TRBJ2-2
CDR3aa: CASSTNNYGYTF; CDR3nt: TGTGCCAGCAGCACAAATAACTATGGCTACACCTTC; d_gene: NA; v_gene: TRBV2; j_gene: TRBJ1-2
CDR3aa: CASSQESETGKREQYF; CDR3nt: TGCGCCAGCAGCCAAGAATCGGAGACAGGGAAACGCGAGCAGTACTTC; d_gene: TRBD1; v_gene: TRBV4-1; j_gene: TRBJ2-7
CDR3aa: CASSDLNEKLFF; CDR3nt: TGTGCCAGCAGTGACTTAAATGAAAAACTGTTTTTT; d_gene: NA; v_gene: TRBV28; j_gene: TRBJ1-4
CDR3aa: CASSQNIGAGEKLFF; CDR3nt: TGTGCCAGCAGCCAAAACATAGGGGCCGGTGAAAAACTGTTTTTT; d_gene: NA; v_gene: TRBV4-2; j_gene: TRBJ1-4
CDR3aa: CASSEGWNRGSDTQYF; CDR3nt: TGTGCCAGCAGTGAGGGATGGAACAGGGGGTCAGATACGCAGTATTTT; d_gene: TRBD1; v_gene: TRBV6-4; j_gene: TRBJ2-3
CDR3aa: CASSFGSGATDTQYF; CDR3nt: TGTGCCAGCAGCTTCGGTAGCGGGGCCACAGATACGCAGTATTTT; d_gene: TRBD2; v_gene: TRBV5-4; j_gene: TRBJ2-3
CDR3aa: CSVESNRYYGYTF; CDR3nt: TGCAGCGTTGAGTCCAACAGATACTATGGCTACACCTTC; d_gene: NA; v_gene: TRBV29-1; j_gene: TRBJ1-2
CDR3aa: CASSPPLGLGAEAFF; CDR3nt: TGTGCCAGCAGCCCCCCCCTTGGGCTTGGCGCTGAAGCTTTCTTT; d_gene: NA; v_gene: TRBV5-5; j_gene: TRBJ1-1
CDR3aa: CASSYKGDTEAFF; CDR3nt: TGTGCCAGCAGTTATAAGGGGGACACTGAAGCTTTCTTT; d_gene: NA; v_gene: TRBV6-5; j_gene: TRBJ1-1
CDR3aa: CASSPDRATYGYTF; CDR3nt: TGTGCCAGCAGCCCCGACAGGGCGACCTATGGCTACACCTTC; d_gene: TRBD1; v_gene: TRBV28; j_gene: TRBJ1-2
CDR3aa: CAWSLLGGTEAFF; CDR3nt: TGTGCCTGGAGCCTATTGGGGGGCACTGAAGCTTTCTTT; d_gene: NA; v_gene: TRBV30; j_gene: TRBJ1-1